This T cell receptor beta chain was observed in a study of shared clonotypes between healthy human individuals. Sequenced by immunoSEQ multiplex PCR; TCRdb stores in-frame clones only, minus some. The sample shows about 660,000 clones, under 80% of them seen only once. The TCR was taken from a young woman in good health. Sequencing used memory CD4+ T cells sorted from blood. The subset is: CD45RA-negative fraction.

The CDR3 region has the DNA TGTGCCAGCAGATCGGGACTAGCGGGAGGCACCGGGGAGCTGTTTTTT. Translation: CASRSGLAGGTGELFF. The gene calls are TRBV5-4 and TRBJ2-2, with 15 bases lining up with TRBD2. The CDR3 is 16 residues long. CDR1 is SGHNT and CDR2 is YYREEE in the germline V gene (reference sequence). Losses at the gene ends were 5 bases for V and 4 bases for J; bases not matched to a gene: 3.